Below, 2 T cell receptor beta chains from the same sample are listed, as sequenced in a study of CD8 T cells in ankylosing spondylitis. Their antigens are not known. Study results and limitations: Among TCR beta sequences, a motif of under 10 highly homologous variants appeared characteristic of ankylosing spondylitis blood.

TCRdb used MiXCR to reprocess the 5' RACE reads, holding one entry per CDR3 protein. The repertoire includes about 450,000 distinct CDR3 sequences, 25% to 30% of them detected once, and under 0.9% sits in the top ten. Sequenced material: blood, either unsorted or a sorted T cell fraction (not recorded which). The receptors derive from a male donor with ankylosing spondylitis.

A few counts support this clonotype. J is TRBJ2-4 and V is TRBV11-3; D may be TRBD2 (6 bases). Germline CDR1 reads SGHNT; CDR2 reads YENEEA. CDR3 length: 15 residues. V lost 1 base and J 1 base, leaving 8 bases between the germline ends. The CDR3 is CASSLGLAAKNIQYF. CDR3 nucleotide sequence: TGTGCCAGCAGCTTAGGGCTAGCGGCCAAAAACATTCAGTACTTC.

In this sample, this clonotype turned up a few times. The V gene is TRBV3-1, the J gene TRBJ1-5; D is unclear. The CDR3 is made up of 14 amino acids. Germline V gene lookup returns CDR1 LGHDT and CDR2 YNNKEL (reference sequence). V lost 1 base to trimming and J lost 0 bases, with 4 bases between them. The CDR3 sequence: CASSQADSNQPQHF. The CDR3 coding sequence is TGTGCCAGCAGCCAAGCGGATAGCAATCAGCCCCAGCATTTT.